A single sample gave rise to the 27 T cell receptor beta chains below, sequenced in a study of T-cell reconstitution after alpha-beta-depleted transplantation in children. Unique molecular identifiers were incorporated when the TCRbeta library was constructed. TCRdb recomputed calls from the PCR reads with MiXCR, one row per CDR3 protein. The sample records 200,000 to 250,000 distinct CDR3 sequences, approximately 11% being singletons. Sequencing used PBMCs, obtained before TCRalphabeta/CD19-depleted stem cell transplant. These receptors came from a child under two years old with acute myeloid leukemia, due to receive a stem cell transplant.

This clonotype showed up many times. One junction end disagrees with the germline gene, perhaps due to a read error. The chain is built from TRBV12-3 or TRBV12-4 and TRBJ1-1; unclear D gene. CDR3 size: 14 residues. CDR3 region: CASSPRTANTEAFF. CDR3 nucleotides: TGCGCCAGCAGCCCCCGGACGGCGAACACTGAAGCTTTCTTT.

The table lists this clonotype with many counts. The CDR3 DNA reads as TGCAGTGCTAGAGATCGGCCACGCCGGAGTAAGGCAACTAATGAAAAACTGTTTTTT. Translated, it gives CSARDRPRRSKATNEKLFF. The V gene is TRBV20-1, the J gene TRBJ1-4, with unresolved D. CDR1 is DFQATT and CDR2 is SNEGSKA in the germline V gene (reference sequence). This CDR3 region has 19 residues. Trimming took 0 bases from V and 0 from J, leaving 20 bases between them.

This clonotype has ten or more counts. The chain uses TRBV14 and TRBJ2-1; D is ambiguous. V dropped 0 bases and J dropped 7 bases, with 4 bases sitting between them. This CDR3 spans 12 amino acids. Germline V lookup: CDR1 SGHDN, CDR2 FVKESK. CDR3 sequence reads: CASSQEGNEQFF. The CDR3 DNA follows: TGTGCCAGCAGCCAAGAGGGAAATGAGCAGTTCTTC.

At least ten counts were recorded for this clonotype. This chain joins TRBV20-1 and TRBJ1-2; the D gene is possibly TRBD1 (6 bases). Germline V lookup: CDR1 DFQATT, CDR2 SNEGSKA (reference sequence). Between the trimmed V and J ends, which lost 2 bases and 1 base, there was a span of 17 bases. This CDR3 is 16 amino acids long. The CDR3 loop is CSARQLGQPNNYGYTF. For the CDR3, the DNA is TGCAGTGCTAGACAATTAGGACAGCCGAATAACTATGGCTACACCTTC.

This clonotype was counted at least ten times. The chain links TRBV11-2 to TRBJ2-2; no clear D gene. V lost 7 bases and J lost 4, with 10 bases in between. This CDR3 has 13 amino acids. Germline CDR1 is SGHAT and CDR2 is FQNNGV. This CDR3 reads CASTPALTGELFF. The CDR3 coding sequence is TGTGCCAGCACCCCGGCTCTCACCGGGGAGCTGTTTTTT.

This clonotype was observed many times. The rearrangement uses TRBV20-1 and TRBJ2-1; a possible D gene is TRBD2 (6 bases). CDR1 and CDR2 (germline): DFQATT, SNEGSKA (reference sequence). The CDR3 contains 14 residues. Trimming left V 3 bases short and J 5 bases short, with 14 bases between. The CDR3 is CSASGRSTNNEQFF. As DNA, the CDR3 is TGCAGTGCTAGTGGGAGGTCAACAAACAATGAGCAGTTCTTC.

This clonotype showed up many times. The chain recombines TRBV10-3 with TRBJ2-2, with D unresolved. Deletions cut 8 bases from V and 3 bases from J, with 7 bases between. The CDR3 is made up of 12 amino acids. CDR1 and CDR2 from the germline V gene are ENHRY and SYGVKD. DNA of the CDR3: TGTGCCATCGGAGAATACACCGGGGAGCTGTTTTTT. Amino acid sequence: CAIGEYTGELFF.

The genes are TRBV20-1 and TRBJ1-5, with 9 positions matching TRBD1. The length of the CDR3 is 16 residues. Germline CDR1 is DFQATT and CDR2 is SNEGSKA (reference sequence). The J segment lost 5 bases and the V segment lost 5 bases, leaving 13 bases of the junction unmatched. The CDR3: CSAGPGTGRIDQPQHF. Here the CDR3 DNA reads TGCAGTGCTGGGCCCGGGACAGGGAGAATAGATCAGCCCCAGCATTTT.

This clonotype showed up many times. The rearrangement links TRBV3-1 to TRBJ2-3; D might be TRBD2 (6 bases). V shed 8 bases and J shed 6 bases, with 21 bases lying between them. Germline CDR1 is LGHDT and CDR2 is YNNKEL (reference sequence). The CDR3 is 15 amino acids. CDR3 nucleotides: TGTGCCAGCGCCCTGGAGCGGGCCGGTGGGGATACGCAGTATTTT. It specifies CASALERAGGDTQYF.

J is TRBJ2-1 and V is TRBV20-1; D is ambiguous. V gave up 5 bases and J gave up 9 bases, with 11 bases separating them. Germline CDR1 DFQATT, CDR2 SNEGSKA (reference sequence). The CDR3 covers 11 residues. The CDR3 DNA follows: TGCAGTGCTCCCTCTCCTAGTGAGCAGTTCTTC. This encodes CSAPSPSEQFF.

The chain couples TRBV20-1 to TRBJ2-1; 10 nucleotides line up with TRBD2. Germline-derived CDR1 and CDR2 are DFQATT and SNEGSKA (reference sequence). This CDR3 region has 15 residues. Losses at the gene ends were 3 bases for V and 1 base for J; bases not matched to a gene: 3. CDR3 loop: CSASLAGVSYNEQFF. CDR3 sequence (DNA): TGCAGTGCTAGTCTAGCGGGAGTATCCTACAATGAGCAGTTCTTC.

This clonotype was observed many times. This chain links TRBV7-9 with TRBJ2-3; D ambiguous. Germline CDR1 and CDR2: SEHNR and FQNEAQ (reference sequence). This CDR3 region has 11 residues. V lost 5 bases, J lost 2 bases, and 2 bases lay in between. The CDR3 loop reads CASSATDTQYF. The CDR3 DNA is TGTGCCAGCAGCGCCACAGATACGCAGTATTTT.

A few counts support this clonotype. This CDR3 reads CARARDRGHEQYF. The CDR3 region has the DNA TGTGCCCGGGCCCGGGACAGGGGTCACGAGCAGTACTTC. The genes are TRBV30 and TRBJ2-7; 10 nucleotides match TRBD1. Trimming took 8 bases from V and 5 from J; bases not matched to a gene: 9. Germline-derived CDR1 and CDR2 are GTSNPN and SVGIG (reference sequence). This CDR3 is built from 13 residues.

At least ten counts were recorded for this clonotype. The rearrangement joins TRBV20-1 to TRBJ1-2, with 7 nucleotides matching TRBD1. Germline-derived CDR1 and CDR2 are DFQATT and SNEGSKA (reference sequence). Losses at the gene ends were 5 bases for V and 6 bases for J; bases not matched to a gene: 9. CDR3 length equals 13 residues. CDR3 sequence (DNA): TGCAGTGCTTACAGGGGTGACATCGATGGCTACACCTTC. Its protein is CSAYRGDIDGYTF.

A word on this clonotype: A junction end diverges from the germline sequence, so it may reflect a read error. The chain has TRBV6-5 and TRBJ2-7; 9 bases fit TRBD1. The CDR3 has 15 amino acids. Germline V gives CDR1 MNHEY, CDR2 SVGAGI. CDR3 region: CASSYSGTGNYEQSF. DNA of the CDR3: TGTGCCAGCAGTTATTCCGGGACAGGGAACTACGAGCAGTCCTTC.

This clonotype was observed many times. This rearrangement joins TRBV7-3 to TRBJ2-1; TRBD1 aligns across 8 bases. The CDR3 has 16 residues. Germline trimming cut 1 base from V and 0 bases from J; bases unmatched to any gene: 2. Germline V gene data show CDR1 as SGHTA and CDR2 as FQGTGA. CDR3 nucleotides: TGTGCCAGCAGCTTAAAAGGGACAGGCTCCTACAATGAGCAGTTCTTC. It yields the protein CASSLKGTGSYNEQFF.

This clonotype was seen at least ten times. V gene TRBV12-3 or TRBV12-4 combines with J gene TRBJ2-4; D perhaps matches TRBD2 (6 bases). This CDR3 contains 13 residues. Trimming took 8 bases from V and 1 from J, leaving 9 bases between them. CDR3 sequence reads: CASCGGAKNIQYF. CDR3 nucleotides: TGTGCCAGCTGTGGAGGGGCCAAAAACATTCAGTACTTC.

This clonotype appeared many times. The rearrangement links TRBV5-1 to TRBJ2-3; 12 nucleotides agree with TRBD2. Losses at the gene ends were 7 bases for V and 4 bases for J; bases not matched to a gene: 4. The germline CDR1 and CDR2 sequences are SGHRS and YFSETQ. CDR3 size: 14 residues. Written as DNA, the CDR3 is TGCGCCAGCTCGACTAGCGGGAGTGCAGATACGCAGTATTTT. Protein product: CASSTSGSADTQYF.

V is TRBV28 and J is TRBJ1-5, with D possibly matching TRBD1 (5 bases). The V and J ends lost 8 bases and 2 bases respectively, with 19 bases between them. The CDR3 extends over 16 amino acids. CDR1 MDHEN and CDR2 SYDVKM come from the germline V gene. The DNA for the CDR3 is TGTGCCAGCCCCCCTGGGGGAGGGATGGGCAATCAGCCCCAGCATTTT. Translated, it gives CASPPGGGMGNQPQHF.

This clonotype has a count of ten or more. The J gene is TRBJ2-1, the V gene TRBV25-1; 8 bases are shared with TRBD2. CDR3 size: 14 residues. CDR1 and CDR2 from the germline V gene are MGHDK and SYGVNS. Losses at the gene ends were 6 bases for V and 2 bases for J; bases not matched to a gene: 3. CDR3 loop: CASRKREPYNEQFF. The CDR3 nucleotides read TGTGCCAGCAGGAAGCGGGAGCCCTACAATGAGCAGTTCTTC.

This clonotype was observed many times. The chain couples TRBV7-9 to TRBJ2-3; no firm D call. CDR3 size: 15 residues. Germline CDR1 is SEHNR and CDR2 is FQNEAQ (reference sequence). Trimming left V 0 bases short and J 1 base short, with 8 bases between. The DNA for the CDR3 is TGTGCCAGCAGCTTAGCTTTAAGCGGCACAGATACGCAGTATTTT. This sequence encodes CASSLALSGTDTQYF.

In regard to this clonotype: This may arise from a read error, as a much more abundant clone is one base away. This sequence joins TRBV3-1 and TRBJ1-1; the match to TRBD1 covers 7 bases. Germline values: CDR1 LGHDT, CDR2 YNNKEL (reference sequence). V lost 7 bases, J lost 1 base, and 9 bases stayed unmatched. This CDR3 contains 15 residues. The CDR3 DNA follows: TGTGCCAGCAACCTCGGCAGGGGGAGGAACACTGAAGCTTTCTTT. It is translated as CASNLGRGRNTEAFF.

Ten or more counts support this clonotype. The chain links TRBV29-1 to TRBJ2-6; TRBD1 is a possible D gene (5 bases). The CDR3 extends over 15 amino acids. Per the germline V gene, CDR1 is SQVTM and CDR2 is ANQGSEA. The V gene lost 5 bases and the J gene lost 1 base, with 12 bases spanning the gap. The CDR3 here is CSVLHQGSGANVLTF. DNA for the CDR3: TGCAGCGTTCTCCATCAGGGATCTGGGGCCAACGTCCTGACTTTC.

In its sample, this clonotype was seen many times. CDR3 protein: CASSLEPAMGYNEQFF. CDR3 nucleotides: TGTGCCAGCAGCTTGGAACCAGCGATGGGATACAATGAGCAGTTCTTC. This rearrangement joins TRBV5-5 to TRBJ2-1; D gene uncertain. V lost 0 bases and J lost 4, with 14 bases in between. Per the germline V gene, CDR1 is SGHKS and CDR2 is YYEKEE (reference sequence). The CDR3 runs 16 residues.

In this sample, this clonotype turned up many times. The V gene is TRBV6-1, the J gene TRBJ2-7, with TRBD2 matching 11 bases. Unmatched junction bases numbered 5, after V lost 6 bases and J lost 4 bases. The CDR3 loop spans 14 amino acids. The V gene's germline CDR1 is MNHNS and CDR2 SASEGT. Written as DNA, the CDR3 is TGTGCCAGCAGGAAGACTAGCGGGGTTTACGAGCAGTACTTC. Residues: CASRKTSGVYEQYF.

This clonotype was detected many times. This chain uses TRBV5-1 with TRBJ1-5; possibly TRBD1 for D (5 bases). Trimming removed 1 base at V and 6 bases at J, with 11 bases between. This CDR3 comprises 14 residues. CDR1 is SGHRS, CDR2 YFSETQ, per germline. CDR3 protein: CASSLTQGGQPQHF. CDR3 bases: TGCGCCAGCAGCTTGACCCAGGGAGGTCAGCCCCAGCATTTT.

This clonotype has a count of ten or more. CDR3 protein: CASSRELGGTEAFF. CDR3 nucleotides: TGCGCCAGCAGCCGTGAGCTTGGGGGCACTGAAGCTTTCTTT. The chain recombines TRBV5-1 with TRBJ1-1; tentatively, D is TRBD1 (5 bases). This CDR3 comprises 14 residues. The V end was cut by 4 bases, the J end by 4 bases, with 14 bases between. Germline assignment: CDR1 SGHRS and CDR2 YFSETQ.